One sample yielded the 12 T cell receptor beta chains listed below, sequenced in a study of identical twins (dated by TCRdb to 2016 to 2018). Library generation was performed with 5' RACE. The data were produced on an Illumina HiSeq 2000. TCRdb redid the processing of the public reads, applying fastp at Q25 and MiXCR, and retained in-frame beta chains. Identical CDR3 proteins give one entry, which carries the most common genes and DNA. Counted in this sample were 450,000 to 650,000 distinct CDR3 sequences; 9% to 10% of them appeared once. The ten largest clonotypes hold 2.5% to 3% of the sample. The same sample was also studied in work on yellow fever vaccine responses in identical twins.

Sequenced sample: PBMCs. The receptors were sampled from a woman aged 18-29 years in good health.

This clonotype was seen once. One junction end disagrees with the germline gene, perhaps due to a read error. The CDR3 loop reads CACSFKHGTSGGLDEQFF. Written as DNA, the CDR3 is TGTGCCTGCAGTTTTAAGCACGGGACTAGCGGGGGGCTCGATGAGCAGTTCTTC. The chain combines TRBV12-3 or TRBV12-4 with TRBJ2-1; 15 bases are a match to TRBD2. The CDR3 sequence is 18 residues long.

This clonotype was detected a few times. The genes are TRBV12-3 or TRBV12-4 and TRBJ2-2, with TRBD2 matching over 10 bases. The J segment lost 7 bases and the V segment lost 5 bases, leaving 7 bases of the junction unmatched. The CDR3 consists of 15 residues. The CDR3 spells CASSLLAGAGGELFF. The CDR3 DNA is TGTGCCAGCAGTCTCCTAGCGGGAGCGGGCGGGGAGCTGTTTTTT.

This clonotype appeared many times. The gene calls are TRBV10-3 and TRBJ2-2; no definite D call. V was cut by 11 bases and J by 3 bases, with 13 bases left in between. The CDR3 runs to 13 residues. Per the germline V gene, CDR1 is ENHRY and CDR2 is SYGVKD. The CDR3 loop is CASSRVDTGELFF. The DNA of the CDR3 is TGTGCCTCTAGTCGGGTCGACACCGGGGAGCTGTTTTTT.

The chain joins TRBV12-3 or TRBV12-4 to TRBJ1-2, with D perhaps matching TRBD1 (5 bases). Trimming took 3 bases from V and 6 from J, leaving 14 bases between them. CDR3 length equals 14 residues. The DNA for the CDR3 is TGTGCCAGCAGTTTCAATTGGGGGGGTAATGGCTACACCTTC. Translating it yields CASSFNWGGNGYTF.

This clonotype turned up a few times. The gene calls are TRBV21-1 and TRBJ2-2. TRBV21-1 is a documented pseudogene. This CDR3 region has 15 residues. CDR3 region: CASSKAGVGTGELFF. CDR3 DNA: TGTGCCAGCAGCAAAGCGGGAGTTGGCACCGGGGAGCTGTTTTTT.

Concerning this clonotype: Its ends do not fully match the called genes, so a read error is possible. V usage is TRBV27 and J usage is TRBJ2-2; possibly TRBD2 for D (7 bases). The CDR3 spans 16 residues. Germline V CDR1 and CDR2: MNHEY, SMNVEV (reference sequence). For the CDR3, the DNA is TGTGCCAGCAGTCGAGGGGGGGCACCGAAAACCGGGGAGCTGTTTTTT. It translates to CASSRGGAPKTGELFF.

This clonotype was observed many times. The chain's CDR3 is CSVEDRLVGQGSLDEQFF. CDR3 in DNA: TGCAGCGTTGAAGATCGATTGGTAGGACAGGGTAGTTTGGATGAGCAGTTCTTC. V usage is TRBV29-1 and J usage is TRBJ2-1; 8 bases align to TRBD1. This CDR3 comprises 18 residues. Trimming cost V 0 bases and J 8 bases; bases outside gene matches: 18. The germline gives CDR1 SQVTM, CDR2 ANQGSEA.

This clonotype occurred a few times. The V call is TRBV24-1, the J call TRBJ2-5; 12 bases fit TRBD1. Trimming removed 4 bases from V and 5 bases from J; junction bases left unmatched: 7. The germline CDR1 and CDR2 sequences are KGHDR and SFDVKD. This CDR3 contains 16 residues. The CDR3 bases are TGTGCCACCAGTGACACCGGGACAGGGGGCTCGGAGACCCAGTACTTC. Its protein is CATSDTGTGGSETQYF.

There are a few counts of this clonotype. This chain uses TRBV4-3 with TRBJ2-5; 8 nucleotides align to TRBD2. Losses at the gene ends were 1 base for V and 4 bases for J; bases not matched to a gene: 5. Germline CDR1 is LGHNA and CDR2 is YSLEER. The CDR3 loop spans 15 amino acids. DNA of the CDR3: TGCGCCAGCAGCCAAGTACCGGGAGGGGGAGAGACCCAGTACTTC. Its protein product is CASSQVPGGGETQYF.

This clonotype appeared many times. The chain carries TRBV6-4 and TRBJ2-4, with D possibly being TRBD2 (7 bases). The CDR3 runs to 14 residues. Trimming removed 3 bases from V and 8 bases from J, with 14 bases in between. CDR1 and CDR2 (germline): MRHNA, SNTAGT. The CDR3: CASSDGGEGDIQYF. The CDR3 DNA is TGTGCCAGCAGTGATGGCGGGGAGGGGGACATTCAGTACTTC.

This clonotype was recorded at least ten times. This chain links TRBV2 with TRBJ2-5; tentatively, D is TRBD2 (7 bases). The CDR3 has 15 residues. Trimming removed 1 base at V and 5 bases at J, with 14 bases between. Germline CDR1 is SNHLY and CDR2 is FYNNEI. The CDR3 here is CASSEGRGTLETQYF. CDR3 DNA sequence: TGTGCCAGCAGTGAAGGGCGGGGGACACTTGAGACCCAGTACTTC. Full variable domain (missing parts from reference TRBV2 and TRBJ2-5): EPEVTQTPSHQVTQMGQEVILRCVPISNHLYFYWYRQILGQKVEFLVSFYNNEISEKSEIFDDQFSVERPDGSNFTLKIRSTKLEDSAMYFCASSEGRGTLETQYFGPGTRLLVL.

The V call is TRBV7-2, the J call TRBJ2-4; 9 nucleotides agree with TRBD1. V gave up 4 bases and J gave up 7 bases; unmatched junction bases: 5. This CDR3 comprises 14 residues. CDR1 and CDR2 (germline): SGHTA, FQGNSA. The CDR3 region is CASSSRGTGNIQYF. The DNA of the CDR3 is TGTGCCAGCAGCTCGAGGGGGACAGGGAACATTCAGTACTTC.